This T cell receptor (beta chain) was found in a study of blood T cell repertoires in COVID-19. Study-wide background: PBMCs, B-cell-depleted T cells, or T cells provided the cDNA or gDNA that made up the material.

In the source study's methods: Amplification from reference gene primers served as the basis for estimated nucleated cell counts. Sequenced by immunoSEQ multiplex PCR; TCRdb stores in-frame clones only, minus some. V, J and clone size were drawn from that table, and D and trimming were deduced from the DNA. Of some 140,000 clones listed, 70% to 85% are singletons. The junction had 10 bases not matched to a gene; V was cut back by 3 bases and J by 12 bases. The CDR3 runs to 14 residues. Germline CDR1 reads KGHSH; CDR2 reads LQKENI. This chain joins TRBV18 and TRBJ1-5; 8 nucleotides line up with TRBD1. What was sequenced was PBMCs or T cells enriched from blood (not recorded which). The receptor was derived from a man in his fifties who had recovered from COVID-19. This CDR3 is CASSPDRGTILQHF. The CDR3 nucleotides are TGTGCCAGCTCACCCGACAGGGGCACAATACTCCAGCATTTT.